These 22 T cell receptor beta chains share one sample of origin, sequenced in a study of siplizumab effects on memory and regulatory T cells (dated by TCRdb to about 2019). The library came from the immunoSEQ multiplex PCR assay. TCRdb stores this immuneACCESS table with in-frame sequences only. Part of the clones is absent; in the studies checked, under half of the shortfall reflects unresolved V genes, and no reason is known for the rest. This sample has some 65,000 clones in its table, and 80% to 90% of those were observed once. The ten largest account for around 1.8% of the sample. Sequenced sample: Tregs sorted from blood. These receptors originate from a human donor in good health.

The CDR3 here is CASKRLVRSGANVLTF. CDR3 DNA sequence: TGTGCCAGTAAGCGTCTGGTTCGCTCTGGGGCCAACGTCCTGACTTTC. This sequence joins TRBV19 and TRBJ2-6; D not resolved. The CDR3 has 16 residues. V lost 7 bases and J lost 0, with 13 bases in between. Germline assignment: CDR1 LNHDA and CDR2 SQIVND (reference sequence). The whole variable domain, remainder taken from reference TRBV19 and TRBJ2-6, is DGGITQSPKYLFRKEGQNVTLSCEQNLNHDAMYWYRQDPGQGLRLIYYSQIVNDFQKGDIAEGYSVSREKKESFPLTVTSAQKNPTAFYLCASKRLVRSGANVLTFGAGSRLTVL.

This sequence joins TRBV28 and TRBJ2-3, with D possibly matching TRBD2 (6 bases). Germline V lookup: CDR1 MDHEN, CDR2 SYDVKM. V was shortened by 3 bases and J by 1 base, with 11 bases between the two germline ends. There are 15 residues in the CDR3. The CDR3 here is CASSFPGVGTDTQYF. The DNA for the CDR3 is TGTGCCAGCAGTTTCCCGGGAGTTGGCACAGATACGCAGTATTTT.

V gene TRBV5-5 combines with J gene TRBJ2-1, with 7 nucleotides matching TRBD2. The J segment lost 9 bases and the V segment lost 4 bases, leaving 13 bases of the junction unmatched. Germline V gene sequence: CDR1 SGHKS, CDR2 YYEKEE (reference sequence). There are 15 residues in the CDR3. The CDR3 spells CASSPNPGLLGEQFF. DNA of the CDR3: TGTGCCAGCAGCCCAAACCCGGGACTACTGGGTGAGCAGTTCTTC.

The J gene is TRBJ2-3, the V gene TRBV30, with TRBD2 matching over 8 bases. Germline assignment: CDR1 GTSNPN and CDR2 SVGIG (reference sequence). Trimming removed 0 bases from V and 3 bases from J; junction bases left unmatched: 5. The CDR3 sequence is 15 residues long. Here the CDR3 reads CAWSVPASGTDTQYF. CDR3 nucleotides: TGTGCCTGGAGTGTACCTGCTAGCGGGACAGATACGCAGTATTTT. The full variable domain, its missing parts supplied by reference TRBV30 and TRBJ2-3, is SQTIHQWPATLVQPVGSPLSLECTVEGTSNPNLYWYRQAAGRGLQLLFYSVGIGQISSEVPQNLSASRPQDRQFILSSKKLLLSDSGFYLCAWSVPASGTDTQYFGPGTRLTVL.

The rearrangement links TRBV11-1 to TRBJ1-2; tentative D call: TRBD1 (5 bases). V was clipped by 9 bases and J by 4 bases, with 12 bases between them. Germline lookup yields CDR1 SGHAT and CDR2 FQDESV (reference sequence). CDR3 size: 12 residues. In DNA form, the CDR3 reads TGTGCCAGTTGGGACGGGTTCTATGGCTACACCTTC. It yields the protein CASWDGFYGYTF.

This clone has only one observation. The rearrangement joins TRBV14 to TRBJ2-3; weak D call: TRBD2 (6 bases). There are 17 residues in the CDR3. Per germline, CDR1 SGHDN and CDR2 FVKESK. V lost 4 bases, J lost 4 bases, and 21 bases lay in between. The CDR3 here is CASSRTTRSASPDTQYF. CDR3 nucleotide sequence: TGTGCCAGCAGCCGAACGACTAGGTCGGCGAGCCCAGATACGCAGTATTTT.

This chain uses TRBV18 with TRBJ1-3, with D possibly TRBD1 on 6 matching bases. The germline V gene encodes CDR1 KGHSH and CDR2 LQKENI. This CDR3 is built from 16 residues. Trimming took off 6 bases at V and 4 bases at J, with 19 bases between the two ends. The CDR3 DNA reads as TGTGCCAGCTCGGCACTCGGGACAACCAGGGGAAACACCATATATTTT. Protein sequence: CASSALGTTRGNTIYF.

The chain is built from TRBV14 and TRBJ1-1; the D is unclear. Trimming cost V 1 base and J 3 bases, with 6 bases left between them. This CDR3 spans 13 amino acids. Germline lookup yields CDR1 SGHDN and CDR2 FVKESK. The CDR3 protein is CASSQGPDTEAFF. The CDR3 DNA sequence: TGTGCCAGCAGCCAAGGCCCAGACACTGAAGCTTTCTTT.

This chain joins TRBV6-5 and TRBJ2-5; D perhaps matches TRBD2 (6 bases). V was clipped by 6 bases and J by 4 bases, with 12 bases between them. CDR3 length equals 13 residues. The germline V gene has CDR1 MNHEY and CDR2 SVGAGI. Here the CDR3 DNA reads TGTGCCAGCAGCGGGACTGCCCCAGAGACCCAGTACTTC. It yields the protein CASSGTAPETQYF.

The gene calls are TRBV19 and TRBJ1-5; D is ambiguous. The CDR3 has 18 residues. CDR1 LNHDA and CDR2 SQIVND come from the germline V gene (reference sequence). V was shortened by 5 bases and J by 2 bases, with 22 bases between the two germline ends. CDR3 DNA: TGTGCCAGTAGTCCTCGTCATCTTTCCCCGGACGGCAATCAGCCCCAGCATTTT. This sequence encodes CASSPRHLSPDGNQPQHF.

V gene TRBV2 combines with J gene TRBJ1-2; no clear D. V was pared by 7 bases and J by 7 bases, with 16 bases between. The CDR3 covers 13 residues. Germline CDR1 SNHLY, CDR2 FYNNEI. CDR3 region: CASKRPPGRGYTF. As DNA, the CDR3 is TGTGCCAGCAAGCGCCCTCCAGGCCGTGGCTACACCTTC.

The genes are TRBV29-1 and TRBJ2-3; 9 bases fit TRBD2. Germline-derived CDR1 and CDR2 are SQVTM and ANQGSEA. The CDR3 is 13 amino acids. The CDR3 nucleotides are TGCAGTACTAGCGGGTTACGCACAGATACGCAGTATTTT. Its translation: CSTSGLRTDTQYF.

CDR3 sequence reads: CASSVGGILINEQFF. For the CDR3, the DNA is TGTGCCAGCAGCGTGGGCGGGATTTTAATCAATGAGCAGTTCTTC. The chain uses TRBV9 and TRBJ2-1, with D perhaps TRBD2 (6 bases). Trimming took 2 bases from V and 6 from J, leaving 15 bases between them. The CDR3 has 15 residues. The germline V gene has CDR1 SGDLS and CDR2 YYNGEE.

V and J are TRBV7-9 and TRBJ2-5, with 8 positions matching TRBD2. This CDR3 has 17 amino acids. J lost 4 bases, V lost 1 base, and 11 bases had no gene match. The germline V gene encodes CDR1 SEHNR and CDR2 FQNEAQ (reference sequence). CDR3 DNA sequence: TGTGCCAGCAGCTTAGAGGGACTAGGGGGAGGCGGAGAGACCCAGTACTTC. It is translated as CASSLEGLGGGGETQYF. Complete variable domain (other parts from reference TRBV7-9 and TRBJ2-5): DTGVSQNPRHKITKRGQNVTFRCDPISEHNRLYWYRQTLGQGPEFLTYFQNEAQLEKSRLLSDRFSAERPKGSFSTLEIQRTEQGDSAMYLCASSLEGLGGGGETQYFGPGTRLLVL.

The CDR3 DNA reads as TGTGCCAGCAGCTCCGGGGTAGCGGGGAGTTGGGGCACAGATACGCAGTATTTT. Translating gives CASSSGVAGSWGTDTQYF. The chain combines TRBV7-6 with TRBJ2-3; 8 bases are shared with TRBD2. Unmatched junction bases numbered 13, after V lost 4 bases and J lost 1 base. The germline gives CDR1 SGHVS, CDR2 FNYEAQ. CDR3 length: 18 residues.

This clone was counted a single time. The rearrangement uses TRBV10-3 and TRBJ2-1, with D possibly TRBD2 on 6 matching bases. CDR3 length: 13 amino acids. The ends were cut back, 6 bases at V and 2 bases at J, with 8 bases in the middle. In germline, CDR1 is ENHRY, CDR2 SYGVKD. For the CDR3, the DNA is TGTGCCATCAGGGCGGGGCCCTACAATGAGCAGTTCTTC. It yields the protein CAIRAGPYNEQFF.

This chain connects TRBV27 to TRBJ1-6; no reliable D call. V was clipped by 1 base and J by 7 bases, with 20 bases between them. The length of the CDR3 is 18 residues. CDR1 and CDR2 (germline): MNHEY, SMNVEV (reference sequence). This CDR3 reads CASSLYASGSWVNSPLHF. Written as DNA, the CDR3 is TGTGCCAGCAGTTTATATGCATCAGGATCGTGGGTCAATTCACCCCTCCACTTT.

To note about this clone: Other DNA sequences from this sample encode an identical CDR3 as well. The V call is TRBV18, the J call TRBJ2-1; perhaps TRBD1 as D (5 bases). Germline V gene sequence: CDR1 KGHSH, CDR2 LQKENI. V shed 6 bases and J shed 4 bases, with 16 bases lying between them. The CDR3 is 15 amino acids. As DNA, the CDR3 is TGTGCCAGCTCCGCAAGGGGCGGTTCTTACAATGAGCAGTTCTTC. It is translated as CASSARGGSYNEQFF.

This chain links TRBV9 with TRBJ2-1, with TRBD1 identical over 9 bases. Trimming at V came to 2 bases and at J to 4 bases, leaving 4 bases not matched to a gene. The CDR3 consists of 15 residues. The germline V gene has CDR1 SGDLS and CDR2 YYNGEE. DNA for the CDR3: TGTGCCAGCAGCGTCGGGACAGGGTATTACAATGAGCAGTTCTTC. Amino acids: CASSVGTGYYNEQFF.

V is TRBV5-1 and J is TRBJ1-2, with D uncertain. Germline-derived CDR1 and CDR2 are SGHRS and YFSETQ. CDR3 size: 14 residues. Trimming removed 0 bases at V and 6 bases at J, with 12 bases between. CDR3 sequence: CASSLGLSPDGYTF. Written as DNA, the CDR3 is TGCGCCAGCAGCTTGGGGTTATCTCCGGATGGCTACACCTTC. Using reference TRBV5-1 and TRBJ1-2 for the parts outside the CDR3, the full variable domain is KAGVTQTPRYLIKTRGQQVTLSCSPISGHRSVSWYQQTPGQGLQFLFEYFSETQRNKGNFPGRFSGRQFSNSRSEMNVSTLELGDSALYLCASSLGLSPDGYTFGSGTRLTVV.

CDR3 bases: TGTGCCAGCAGCTCGGGGCCCGTACAAGAGACCCAGTACTTC. Its translation is CASSSGPVQETQYF. This chain connects TRBV7-9 to TRBJ2-5; TRBD1 or TRBD2 may be the D gene (5 bases each). Germline lookup yields CDR1 SEHNR and CDR2 FQNEAQ (reference sequence). The CDR3 extends over 14 amino acids. The V gene lost 4 bases and the J gene lost 2 bases, with 11 bases spanning the gap.

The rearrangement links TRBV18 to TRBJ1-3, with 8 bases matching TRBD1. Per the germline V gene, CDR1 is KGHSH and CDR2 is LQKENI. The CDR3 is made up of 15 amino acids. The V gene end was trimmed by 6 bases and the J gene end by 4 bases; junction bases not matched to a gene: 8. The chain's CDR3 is CASSGDRRKGNTIYF. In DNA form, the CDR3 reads TGTGCCAGCTCGGGGGACAGGCGAAAGGGAAACACCATATATTTT.